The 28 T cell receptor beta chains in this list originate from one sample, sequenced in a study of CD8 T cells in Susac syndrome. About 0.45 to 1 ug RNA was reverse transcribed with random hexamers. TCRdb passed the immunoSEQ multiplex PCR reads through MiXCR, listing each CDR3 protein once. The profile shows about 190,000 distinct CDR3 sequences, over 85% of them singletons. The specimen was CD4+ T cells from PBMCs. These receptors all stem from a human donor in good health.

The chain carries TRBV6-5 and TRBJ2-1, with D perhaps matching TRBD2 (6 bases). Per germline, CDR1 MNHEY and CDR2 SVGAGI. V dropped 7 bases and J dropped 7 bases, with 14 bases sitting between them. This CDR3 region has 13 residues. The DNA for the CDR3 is TGTGCCAGCATCGGGACTCTACGAAATGAGCAGTTCTTC. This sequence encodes CASIGTLRNEQFF.

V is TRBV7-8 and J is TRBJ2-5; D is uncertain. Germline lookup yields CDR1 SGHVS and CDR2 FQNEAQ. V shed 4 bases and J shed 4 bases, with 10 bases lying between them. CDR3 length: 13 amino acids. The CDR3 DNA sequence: TGTGCCAGCAGCTCAGAGGTAGGAGAGACCCAGTACTTC. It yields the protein CASSSEVGETQYF.

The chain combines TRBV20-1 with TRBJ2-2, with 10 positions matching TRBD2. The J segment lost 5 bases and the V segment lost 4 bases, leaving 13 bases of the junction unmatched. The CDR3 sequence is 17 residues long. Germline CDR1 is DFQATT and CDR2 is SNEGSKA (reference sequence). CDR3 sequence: CSATPSGRARGTGELFF. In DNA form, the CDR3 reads TGCAGTGCTACCCCCAGCGGGAGGGCCCGGGGGACCGGGGAGCTGTTTTTT.

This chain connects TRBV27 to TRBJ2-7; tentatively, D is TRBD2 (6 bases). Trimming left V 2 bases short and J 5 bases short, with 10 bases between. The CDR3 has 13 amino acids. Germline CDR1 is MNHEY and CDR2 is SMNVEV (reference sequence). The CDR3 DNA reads TGTGCCAGCAGTTTAAGGAGGGGTAACGAGCAGTACGTC. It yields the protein CASSLRRGNEQYV.

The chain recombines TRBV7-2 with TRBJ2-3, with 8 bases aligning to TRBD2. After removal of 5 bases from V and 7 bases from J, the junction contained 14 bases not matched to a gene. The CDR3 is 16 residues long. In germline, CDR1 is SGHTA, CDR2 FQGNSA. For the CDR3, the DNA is TGTGCCAGCAGCCGCCGGGGGGGCACCGGTATAAATACGCAGTATTTT. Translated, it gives CASSRRGGTGINTQYF.

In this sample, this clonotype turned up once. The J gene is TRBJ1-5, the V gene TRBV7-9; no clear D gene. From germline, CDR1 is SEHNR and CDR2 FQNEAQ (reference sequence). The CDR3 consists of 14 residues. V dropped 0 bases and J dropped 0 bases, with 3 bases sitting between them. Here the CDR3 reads CASSLANSNQPQHF. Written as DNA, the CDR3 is TGTGCCAGCAGCTTAGCGAATAGCAATCAGCCCCAGCATTTT.

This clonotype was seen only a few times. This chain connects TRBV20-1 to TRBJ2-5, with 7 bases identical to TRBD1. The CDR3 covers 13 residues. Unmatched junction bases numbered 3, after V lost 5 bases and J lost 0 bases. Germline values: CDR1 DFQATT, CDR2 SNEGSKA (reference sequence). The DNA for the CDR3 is TGCAGTGCTCTCGGGACAGACCAAGAGACCCAGTACTTC. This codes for CSALGTDQETQYF.

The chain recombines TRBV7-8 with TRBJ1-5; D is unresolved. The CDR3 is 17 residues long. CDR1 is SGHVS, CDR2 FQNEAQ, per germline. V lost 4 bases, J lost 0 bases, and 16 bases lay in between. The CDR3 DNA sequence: TGTGCCAGCAGCTGGAAGGCTAAAGTGGATAGCAATCAGCCCCAGCATTTT. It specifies CASSWKAKVDSNQPQHF.

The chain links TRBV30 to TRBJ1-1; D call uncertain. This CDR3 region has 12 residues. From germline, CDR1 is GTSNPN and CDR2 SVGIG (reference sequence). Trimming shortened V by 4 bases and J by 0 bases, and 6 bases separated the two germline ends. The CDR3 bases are TGTGCCTGGACTCGATTGAACACTGAAGCTTTCTTT. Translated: CAWTRLNTEAFF. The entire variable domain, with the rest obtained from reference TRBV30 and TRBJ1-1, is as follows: SQTIHQWPATLVQPVGSPLSLECTVEGTSNPNLYWYRQAAGRGLQLLFYSVGIGQISSEVPQNLSASRPQDRQFILSSKKLLLSDSGFYLCAWTRLNTEAFFGQGTRLTVV.

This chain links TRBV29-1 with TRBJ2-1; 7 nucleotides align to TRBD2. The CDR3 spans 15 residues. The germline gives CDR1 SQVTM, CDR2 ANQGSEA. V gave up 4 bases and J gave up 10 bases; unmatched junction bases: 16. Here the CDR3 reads CSVVITGGSVGEQFF. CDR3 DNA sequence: TGCAGCGTTGTAATCACGGGAGGTTCTGTTGGGGAGCAGTTCTTC.

The CDR3 nucleotides are TGTGCCAGCAGCTTTAAAGGCAGGGGGACTTTTGGTAATGAAAAACTGTTTTTT. Translation: CASSFKGRGTFGNEKLFF. The V and J genes are TRBV7-2 and TRBJ1-4; 7 bases map to TRBD1. With 3 bases clipped from V and 4 bases from J, the junction kept 14 bases outside the gene matches. The V gene's germline CDR1 is SGHTA and CDR2 FQGNSA. This CDR3 has 18 amino acids.

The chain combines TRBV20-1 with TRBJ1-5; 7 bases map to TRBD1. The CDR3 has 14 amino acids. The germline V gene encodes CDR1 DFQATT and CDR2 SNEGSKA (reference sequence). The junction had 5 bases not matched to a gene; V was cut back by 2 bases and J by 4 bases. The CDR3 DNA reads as TGCAGTGCTAGATCGGGCAGGGGGAATCAGCCCCAGCATTTT. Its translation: CSARSGRGNQPQHF.

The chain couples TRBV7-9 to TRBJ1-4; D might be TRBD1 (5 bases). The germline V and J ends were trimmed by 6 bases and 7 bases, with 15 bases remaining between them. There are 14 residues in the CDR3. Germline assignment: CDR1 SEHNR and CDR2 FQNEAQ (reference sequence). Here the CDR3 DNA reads TGTGCCAGCAGTCAAGGGGCGCGAGGTGAAAAACTGTTTTTT. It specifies CASSQGARGEKLFF.

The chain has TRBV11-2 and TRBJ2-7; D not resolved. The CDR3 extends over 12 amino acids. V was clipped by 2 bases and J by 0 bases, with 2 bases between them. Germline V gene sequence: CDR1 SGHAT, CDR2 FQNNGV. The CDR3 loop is CASSLSSYEQYF. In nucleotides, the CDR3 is TGTGCCAGCAGCTTATCCTCCTACGAGCAGTACTTC. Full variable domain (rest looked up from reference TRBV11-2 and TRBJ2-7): EAGVAQSPRYKIIEKRQSVAFWCNPISGHATLYWYQQILGQGPKLLIQFQNNGVVDDSQLPKDRFSAERLKGVDSTLKIQPAKLEDSAVYLCASSLSSYEQYFGPGTRLTVT.

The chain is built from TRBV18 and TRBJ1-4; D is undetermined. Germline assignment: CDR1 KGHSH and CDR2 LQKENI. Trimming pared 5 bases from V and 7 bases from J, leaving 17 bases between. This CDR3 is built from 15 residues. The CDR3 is CASSEALLQSEKLFF. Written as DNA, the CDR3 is TGTGCCAGCTCAGAGGCCCTCTTACAATCTGAAAAACTGTTTTTT. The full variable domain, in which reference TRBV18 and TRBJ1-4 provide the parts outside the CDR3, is NAGVMQNPRHLVRRRGQEARLRCSPMKGHSHVYWYRQLPEEGLKFMVYLQKENIIDESGMPKERFSAEFPKEGPSILRIQQVVRGDSAAYFCASSEALLQSEKLFFGSGTQLSVL.

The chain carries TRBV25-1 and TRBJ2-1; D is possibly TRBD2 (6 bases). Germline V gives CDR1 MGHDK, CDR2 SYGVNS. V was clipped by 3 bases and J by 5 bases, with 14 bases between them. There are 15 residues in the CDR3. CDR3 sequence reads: CASSEGGEGHNEQFF. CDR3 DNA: TGTGCCAGCAGTGAGGGCGGGGAAGGACACAATGAGCAGTTCTTC.

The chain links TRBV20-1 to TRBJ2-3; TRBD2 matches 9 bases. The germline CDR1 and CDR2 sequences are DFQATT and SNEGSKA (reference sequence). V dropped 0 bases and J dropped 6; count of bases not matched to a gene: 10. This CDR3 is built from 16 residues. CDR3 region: CSARDIGGGAVDTQYF. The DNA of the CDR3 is TGCAGTGCTAGAGATATCGGCGGGGGGGCAGTGGATACGCAGTATTTT.

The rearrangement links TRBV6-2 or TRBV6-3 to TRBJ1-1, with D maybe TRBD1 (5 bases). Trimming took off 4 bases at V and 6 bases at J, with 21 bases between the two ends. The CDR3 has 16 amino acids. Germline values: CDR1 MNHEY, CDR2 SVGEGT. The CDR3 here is CASSSPSGPPGAEAFF. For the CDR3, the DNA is TGTGCCAGCAGTTCCCCCTCGGGACCCCCTGGGGCTGAAGCTTTCTTT.

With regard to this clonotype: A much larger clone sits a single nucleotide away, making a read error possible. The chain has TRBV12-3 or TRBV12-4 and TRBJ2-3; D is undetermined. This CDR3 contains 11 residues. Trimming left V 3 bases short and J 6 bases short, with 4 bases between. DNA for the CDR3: TGTGCCAGCAGTTTGATGGATACGCAGTATTTT. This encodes CASSLMDTQYF.

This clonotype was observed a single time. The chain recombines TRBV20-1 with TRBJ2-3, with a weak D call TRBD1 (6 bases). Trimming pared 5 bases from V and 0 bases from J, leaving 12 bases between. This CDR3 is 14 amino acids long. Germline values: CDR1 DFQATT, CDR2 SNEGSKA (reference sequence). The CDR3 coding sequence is TGCAGTGCTCCCGGGACATCTAGCACAGATACGCAGTATTTT. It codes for CSAPGTSSTDTQYF.

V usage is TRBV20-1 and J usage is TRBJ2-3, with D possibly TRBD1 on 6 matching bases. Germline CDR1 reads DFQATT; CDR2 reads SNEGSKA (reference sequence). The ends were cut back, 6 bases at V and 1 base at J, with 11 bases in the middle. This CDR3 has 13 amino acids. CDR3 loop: CSAETGGTDTQYF. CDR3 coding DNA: TGCAGTGCCGAGACAGGCGGCACAGATACGCAGTATTTT.

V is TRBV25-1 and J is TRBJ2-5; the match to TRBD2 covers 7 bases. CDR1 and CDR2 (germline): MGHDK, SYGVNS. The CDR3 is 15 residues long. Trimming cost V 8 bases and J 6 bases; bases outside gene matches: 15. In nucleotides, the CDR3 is TGTGCCAGCCGGGGGGATGGCAGGACTATGAAGACCCAGTACTTC. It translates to CASRGDGRTMKTQYF.

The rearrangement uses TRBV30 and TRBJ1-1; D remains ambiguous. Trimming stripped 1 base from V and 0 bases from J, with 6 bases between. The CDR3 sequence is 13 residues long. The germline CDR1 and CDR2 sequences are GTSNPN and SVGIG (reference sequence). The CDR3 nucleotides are TGTGCCTGGAGTGCGGCGATGAACACTGAAGCTTTCTTT. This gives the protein CAWSAAMNTEAFF.

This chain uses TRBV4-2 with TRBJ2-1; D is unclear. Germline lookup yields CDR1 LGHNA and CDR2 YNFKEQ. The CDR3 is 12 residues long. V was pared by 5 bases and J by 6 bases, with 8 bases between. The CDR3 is CASSTHLNEQFF. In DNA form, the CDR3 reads TGTGCCAGCAGCACACACCTCAATGAGCAGTTCTTC.

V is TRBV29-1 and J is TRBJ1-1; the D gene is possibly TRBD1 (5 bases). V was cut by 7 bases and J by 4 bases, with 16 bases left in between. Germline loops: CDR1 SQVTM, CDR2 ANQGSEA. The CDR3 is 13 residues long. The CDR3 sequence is CSAPQGGGTEAFF. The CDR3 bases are TGCAGCGCGCCCCAGGGCGGGGGCACTGAAGCTTTCTTT.

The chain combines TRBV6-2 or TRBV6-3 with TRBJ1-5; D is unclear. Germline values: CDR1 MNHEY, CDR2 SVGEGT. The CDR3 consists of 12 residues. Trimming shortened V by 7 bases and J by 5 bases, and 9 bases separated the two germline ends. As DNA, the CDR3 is TGTGCCAGCACCGGTAGATATCAGCCCCAGCATTTT. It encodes CASTGRYQPQHF.

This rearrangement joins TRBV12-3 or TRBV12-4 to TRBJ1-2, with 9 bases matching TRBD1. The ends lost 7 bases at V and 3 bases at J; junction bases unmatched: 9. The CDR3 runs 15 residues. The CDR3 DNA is TGTGCCAGCATCTCCGGGACAGGGACCCACTATGGCTACACCTTC. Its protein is CASISGTGTHYGYTF.

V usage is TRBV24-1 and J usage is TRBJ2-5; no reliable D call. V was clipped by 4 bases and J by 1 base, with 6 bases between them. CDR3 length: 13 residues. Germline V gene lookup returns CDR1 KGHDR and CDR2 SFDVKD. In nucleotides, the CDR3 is TGTGCCACCAGTGAACCCGTCCAAGAGACCCAGTACTTC. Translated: CATSEPVQETQYF.